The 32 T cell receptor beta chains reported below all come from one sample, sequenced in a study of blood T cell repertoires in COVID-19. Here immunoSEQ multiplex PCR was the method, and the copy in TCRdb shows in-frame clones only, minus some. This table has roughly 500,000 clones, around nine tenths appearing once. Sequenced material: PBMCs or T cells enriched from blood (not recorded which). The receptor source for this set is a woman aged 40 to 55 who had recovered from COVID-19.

The DNA for the CDR3 is TGTGCCAGCAGGCGGACACCCCACGCTTTCTTT. Its protein product is CASRRTPHAFF. The chain uses TRBV28 and TRBJ1-1; a possible D gene is TRBD1 (5 bases). The V and J ends lost 6 bases and 11 bases respectively, with 13 bases between them. The CDR3 has 11 residues. CDR1 and CDR2 (germline): MDHEN, SYDVKM.

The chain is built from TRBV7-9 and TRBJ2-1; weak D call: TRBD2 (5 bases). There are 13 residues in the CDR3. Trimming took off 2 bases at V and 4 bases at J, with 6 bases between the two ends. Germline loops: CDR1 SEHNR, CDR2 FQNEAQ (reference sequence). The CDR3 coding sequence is TGTGCCAGCAGCTTAACGGGATACAATGAGCAGTTCTTC. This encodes CASSLTGYNEQFF.

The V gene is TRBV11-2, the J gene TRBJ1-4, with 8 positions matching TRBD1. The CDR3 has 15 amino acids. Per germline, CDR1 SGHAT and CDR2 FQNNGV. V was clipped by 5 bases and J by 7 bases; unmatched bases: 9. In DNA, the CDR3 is TGTGCCAGCAGCAATACCGGGACAGGTGTTGAAAAACTGTTTTTT. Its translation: CASSNTGTGVEKLFF.

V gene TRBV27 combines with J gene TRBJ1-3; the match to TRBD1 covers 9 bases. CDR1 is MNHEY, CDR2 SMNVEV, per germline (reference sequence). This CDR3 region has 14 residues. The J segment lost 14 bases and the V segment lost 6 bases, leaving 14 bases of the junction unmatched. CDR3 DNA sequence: TGTGCCAGCAGATCTTTGGGACAGGGCCAATTAGTATATTTT. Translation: CASRSLGQGQLVYF.

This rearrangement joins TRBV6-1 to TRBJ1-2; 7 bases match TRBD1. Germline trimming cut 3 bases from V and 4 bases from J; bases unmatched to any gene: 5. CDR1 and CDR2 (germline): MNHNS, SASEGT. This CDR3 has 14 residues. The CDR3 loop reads CASSDLWDSYGYTF. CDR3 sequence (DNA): TGTGCCAGCAGTGATCTTTGGGACAGCTATGGCTACACCTTC.

Here the CDR3 DNA reads TGTGCCTCCCAGGCAGAGCAAGGGAGGTACAATGAGCAGTTCTTC. Its translation is CASQAEQGRYNEQFF. The genes are TRBV10-3 and TRBJ2-1; D is perhaps TRBD2 (6 bases). This CDR3 is built from 15 residues. Trimming shortened V by 11 bases and J by 4 bases, and 21 bases separated the two germline ends. Germline V gene data show CDR1 as ENHRY and CDR2 as SYGVKD.

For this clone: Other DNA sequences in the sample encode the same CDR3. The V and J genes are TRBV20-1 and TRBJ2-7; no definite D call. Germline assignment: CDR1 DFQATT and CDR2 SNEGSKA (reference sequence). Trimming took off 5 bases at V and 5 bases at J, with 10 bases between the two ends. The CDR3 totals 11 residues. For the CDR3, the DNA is TGCAGTGCTTCCAGTGGCCACGAGCAGTACTTC. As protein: CSASSGHEQYF.

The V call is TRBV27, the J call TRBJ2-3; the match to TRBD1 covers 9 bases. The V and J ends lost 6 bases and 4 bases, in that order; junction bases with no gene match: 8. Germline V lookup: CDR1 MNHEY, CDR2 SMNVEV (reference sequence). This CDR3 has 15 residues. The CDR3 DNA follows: TGTGCCAGCAGCCGGGACAGGGTTCAGGCAGATACGCAGTATTTT. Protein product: CASSRDRVQADTQYF.

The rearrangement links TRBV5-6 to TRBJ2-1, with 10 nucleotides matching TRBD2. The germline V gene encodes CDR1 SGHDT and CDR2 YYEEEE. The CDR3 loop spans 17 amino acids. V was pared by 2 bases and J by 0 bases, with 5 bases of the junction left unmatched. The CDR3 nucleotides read TGTGCCAGCAGCTTTCGGACTAGCGGAAACTCCTACAATGAGCAGTTCTTC. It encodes CASSFRTSGNSYNEQFF.

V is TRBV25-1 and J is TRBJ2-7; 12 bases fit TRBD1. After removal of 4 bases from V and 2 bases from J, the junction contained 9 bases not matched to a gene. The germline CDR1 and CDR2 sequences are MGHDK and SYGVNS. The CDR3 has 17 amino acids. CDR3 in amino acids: CASSGGTGGLLTYEQYF. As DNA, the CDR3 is TGTGCCAGCAGTGGGGGGACAGGGGGCTTACTTACCTACGAGCAGTACTTC.

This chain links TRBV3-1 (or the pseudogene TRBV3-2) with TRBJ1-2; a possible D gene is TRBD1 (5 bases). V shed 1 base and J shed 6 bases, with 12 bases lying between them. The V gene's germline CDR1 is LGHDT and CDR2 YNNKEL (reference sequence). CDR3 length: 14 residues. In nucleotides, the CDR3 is TGTGCCAGCAGCCAAGCGGTGGGGGGAGATGGCTACACCTTC. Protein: CASSQAVGGDGYTF.

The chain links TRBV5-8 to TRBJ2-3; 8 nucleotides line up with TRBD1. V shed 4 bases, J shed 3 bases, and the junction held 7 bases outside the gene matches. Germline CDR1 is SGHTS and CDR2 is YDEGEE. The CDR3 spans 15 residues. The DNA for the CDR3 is TGTGCCAGCAGCCCGGGGACAGGTAGTACAGATACGCAGTATTTT. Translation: CASSPGTGSTDTQYF.

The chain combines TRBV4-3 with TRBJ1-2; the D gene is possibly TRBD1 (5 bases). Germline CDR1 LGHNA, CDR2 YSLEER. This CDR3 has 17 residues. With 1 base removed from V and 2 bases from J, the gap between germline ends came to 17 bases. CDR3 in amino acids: CASSQVYPRQTNYGYTF. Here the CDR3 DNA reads TGCGCCAGCAGCCAAGTTTACCCTCGACAGACGAACTATGGCTACACCTTC.

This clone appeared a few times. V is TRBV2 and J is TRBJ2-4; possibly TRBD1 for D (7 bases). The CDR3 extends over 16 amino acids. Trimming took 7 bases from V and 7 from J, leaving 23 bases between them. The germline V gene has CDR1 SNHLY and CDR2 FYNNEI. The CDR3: CASTQNQNRGGNIQYF. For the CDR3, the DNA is TGTGCCAGCACTCAGAATCAGAACAGGGGAGGCAACATTCAGTACTTC.

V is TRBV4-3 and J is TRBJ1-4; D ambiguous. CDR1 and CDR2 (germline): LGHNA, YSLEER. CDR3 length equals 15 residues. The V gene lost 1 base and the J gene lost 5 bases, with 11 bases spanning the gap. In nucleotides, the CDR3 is TGCGCCAGCAGCCAAGCTGTGGGAGCAAATGAAAAACTGTTTTTT. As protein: CASSQAVGANEKLFF.

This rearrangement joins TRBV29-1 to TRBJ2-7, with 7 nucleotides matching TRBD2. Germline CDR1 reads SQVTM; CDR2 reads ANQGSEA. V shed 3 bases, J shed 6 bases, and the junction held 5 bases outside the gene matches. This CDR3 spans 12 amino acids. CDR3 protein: CSVDSSGTEQYF. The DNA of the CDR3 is TGCAGCGTTGACTCAAGCGGGACCGAGCAGTACTTC.

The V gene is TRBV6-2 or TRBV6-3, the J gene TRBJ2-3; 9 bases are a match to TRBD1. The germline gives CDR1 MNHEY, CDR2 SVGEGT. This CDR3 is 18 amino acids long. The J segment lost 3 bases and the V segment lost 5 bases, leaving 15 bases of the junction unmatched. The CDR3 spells CASSVDPRDRDLTDTQYF. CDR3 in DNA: TGTGCCAGCAGTGTCGATCCCCGGGACAGGGATCTAACAGATACGCAGTATTTT.

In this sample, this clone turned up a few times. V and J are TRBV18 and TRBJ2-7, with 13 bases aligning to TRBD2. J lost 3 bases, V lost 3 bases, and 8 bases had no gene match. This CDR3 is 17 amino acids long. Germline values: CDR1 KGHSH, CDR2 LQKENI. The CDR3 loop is CASSPLQLAGGNYEQYF. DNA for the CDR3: TGTGCCAGCTCACCTCTACAACTAGCGGGAGGGAACTACGAGCAGTACTTC.

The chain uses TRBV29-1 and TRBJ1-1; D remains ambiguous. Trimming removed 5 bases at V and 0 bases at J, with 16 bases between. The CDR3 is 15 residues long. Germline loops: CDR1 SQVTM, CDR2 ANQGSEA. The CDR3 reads CSVKTDGRMNTEAFF. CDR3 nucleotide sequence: TGCAGCGTTAAGACGGACGGGAGGATGAACACTGAAGCTTTCTTT.

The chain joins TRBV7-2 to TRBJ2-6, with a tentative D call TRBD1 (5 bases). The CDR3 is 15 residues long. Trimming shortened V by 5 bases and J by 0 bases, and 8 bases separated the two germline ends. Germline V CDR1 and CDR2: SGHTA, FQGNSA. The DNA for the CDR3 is TGTGCCAGCAGCCACACAGGCTCTGGGGCCAACGTCCTGACTTTC. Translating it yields CASSHTGSGANVLTF.

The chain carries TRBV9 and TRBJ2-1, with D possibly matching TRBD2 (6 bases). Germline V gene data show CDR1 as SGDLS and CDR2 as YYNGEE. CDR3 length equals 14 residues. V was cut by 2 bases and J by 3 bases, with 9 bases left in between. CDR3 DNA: TGTGCCAGCAGCGTTGGTAGCGGCTACAATGAGCAGTTCTTC. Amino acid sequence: CASSVGSGYNEQFF.

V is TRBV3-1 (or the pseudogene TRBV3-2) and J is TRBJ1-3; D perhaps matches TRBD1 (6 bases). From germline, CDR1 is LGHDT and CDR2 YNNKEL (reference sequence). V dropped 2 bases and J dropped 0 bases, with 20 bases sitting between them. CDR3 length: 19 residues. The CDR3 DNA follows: TGTGCCAGCAGCCAAAGGCCCCAGACAGGCGATCGCTCTGGAAACACCATATATTTT. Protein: CASSQRPQTGDRSGNTIYF.

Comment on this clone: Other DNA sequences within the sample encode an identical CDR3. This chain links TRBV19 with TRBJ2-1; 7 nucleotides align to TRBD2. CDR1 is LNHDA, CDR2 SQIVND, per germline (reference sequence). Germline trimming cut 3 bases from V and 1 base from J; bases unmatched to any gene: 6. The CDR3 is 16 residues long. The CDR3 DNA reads TGTGCCAGTAGTATTGAGGCGGGAGTGTCCTACAATGAGCAGTTCTTC. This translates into CASSIEAGVSYNEQFF.

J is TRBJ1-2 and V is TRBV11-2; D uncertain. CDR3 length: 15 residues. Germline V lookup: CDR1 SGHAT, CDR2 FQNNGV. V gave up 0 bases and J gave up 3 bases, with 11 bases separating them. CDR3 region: CASSLDLNSYYGYTF. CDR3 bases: TGTGCCAGCAGCTTAGATCTGAACAGCTACTATGGCTACACCTTC.

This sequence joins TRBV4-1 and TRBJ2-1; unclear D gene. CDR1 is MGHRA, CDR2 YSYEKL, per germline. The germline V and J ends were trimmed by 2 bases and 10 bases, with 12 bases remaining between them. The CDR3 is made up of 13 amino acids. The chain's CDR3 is CASSQLMSWEQFF. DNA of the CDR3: TGCGCCAGCAGCCAACTAATGTCTTGGGAGCAGTTCTTC.

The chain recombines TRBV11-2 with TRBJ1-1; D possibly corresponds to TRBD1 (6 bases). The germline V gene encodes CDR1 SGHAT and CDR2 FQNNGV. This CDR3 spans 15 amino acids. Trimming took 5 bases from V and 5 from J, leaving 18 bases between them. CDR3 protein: CASSLQGFRRTEAFF. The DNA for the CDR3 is TGTGCCAGCAGCCTGCAGGGGTTTAGGAGGACTGAAGCTTTCTTT.

The chain's CDR3 is CASSNRVAYSTEAFF. Here the CDR3 DNA reads TGTGCCAGTAGTAACAGGGTGGCCTACTCCACTGAAGCTTTCTTT. The gene calls are TRBV19 and TRBJ1-1, with a tentative D call TRBD1 (6 bases). This CDR3 comprises 15 residues. Germline loops: CDR1 LNHDA, CDR2 SQIVND (reference sequence). V lost 4 bases and J 4 bases, leaving 16 bases between the germline ends.

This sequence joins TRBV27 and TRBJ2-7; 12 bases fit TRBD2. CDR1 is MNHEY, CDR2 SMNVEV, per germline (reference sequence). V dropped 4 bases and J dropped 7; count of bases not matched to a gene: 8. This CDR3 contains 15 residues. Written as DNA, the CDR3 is TGTGCCAGCAGTTCGCTAGCGGGAGGGATTACGGAGCAGTACTTC. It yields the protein CASSSLAGGITEQYF.

The CDR3 here is CASSYPQAGQGFGYTF. CDR3 nucleotides: TGTGCCAGCAGTTACCCACAGGCGGGACAGGGGTTTGGCTACACCTTC. The genes are TRBV6-6 and TRBJ1-2, with 10 bases matching TRBD1. CDR1 and CDR2 from the germline V gene are MNHNY and SVGAGI (reference sequence). V shed 2 bases and J 7 bases; nucleotides not matched to a gene: 10. The CDR3 sequence is 16 residues long.

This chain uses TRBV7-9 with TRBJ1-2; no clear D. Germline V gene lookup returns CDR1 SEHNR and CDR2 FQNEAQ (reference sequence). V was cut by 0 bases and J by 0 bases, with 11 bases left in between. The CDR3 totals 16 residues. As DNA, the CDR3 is TGTGCCAGCAGCTTAGCGGGAGAGCTGGCTAACTATGGCTACACCTTC. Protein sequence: CASSLAGELANYGYTF. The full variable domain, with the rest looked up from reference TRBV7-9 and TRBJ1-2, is DTGVSQNPRHKITKRGQNVTFRCDPISEHNRLYWYRQTLGQGPEFLTYFQNEAQLEKSRLLSDRFSAERPKGSFSTLEIQRTEQGDSAMYLCASSLAGELANYGYTFGSGTRLTVV.

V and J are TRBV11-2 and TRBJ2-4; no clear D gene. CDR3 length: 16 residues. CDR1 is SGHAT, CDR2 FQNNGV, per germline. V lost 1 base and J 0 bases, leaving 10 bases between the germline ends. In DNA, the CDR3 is TGTGCCAGCAGCTTAGCTCTGGGCCGAGCCAAAAACATTCAGTACTTC. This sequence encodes CASSLALGRAKNIQYF.

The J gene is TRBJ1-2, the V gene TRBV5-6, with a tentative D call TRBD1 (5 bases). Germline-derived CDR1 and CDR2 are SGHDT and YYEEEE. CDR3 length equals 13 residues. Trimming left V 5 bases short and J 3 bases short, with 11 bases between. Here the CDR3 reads CASSSDSDYGYTF. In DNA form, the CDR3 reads TGTGCCAGCAGTTCTGACAGCGACTATGGCTACACCTTC.